Below, one TCR beta chain is given with its context. Its antigen specificity is not known. Qualities for individual bases were not recorded, and no much larger clone is one base off. TCRdb lists the instrument as Illumina HiSeq 2000. TCR beta chain libraries were generated by multiplex PCR amplification. The amplified TCR beta chain products were analyzed by high-throughput sequencing. The raw public reads went through TCRdb reprocessing: fastp at Q25, MiXCR clone calling, in-frame beta chains kept. Entries that share a CDR3 protein sequence are merged under the most common genes and DNA. The sample table shows about 15,000 distinct CDR3 sequences, and 52% are seen once. The ten largest clones add up to approximately 15% of the sample. The entry originates in a study of breast tumors, draining lymph nodes, adjacent tissues (TCRdb year 2016). In the study overall: The study compared TCR beta repertoires across tumor, adjacent nontumor tissue and axillary lymph nodes from breast cancer patients. In human breast cancer, the study set out to evaluate how tumor, surrounding tissue and draining lymph node repertoires relate to one another and whether T cells may move between these sites.

Adjacent samples were composed of nontumor breast tissue surrounding the tumor. Relative to germline, V is 0 bases shorter and J is 2 bases shorter, with 18 bases between their ends. Inclusive of the bounding cysteine and phenylalanine, the CDR3 is 17 residues long. Left in the record is the CDR3 DNA by itself, 51 bases read in frame from the first base. CDR1 is given as DFQATT and CDR2 as SNEGSKA, both from the germline V gene (reference sequence). The investigation overall reported the following: T-cell repertoire diversity in tumors was found to be lower than in lymph nodes but higher than in nontumor tissue, and preferential V and J gene usage was observed. The study presented the conclusion that tumor T cells originate in lymph nodes as consistent with a hypothesis, not as something directly demonstrated. The similarity between tumor and nontumor tissue repertoires was significantly greater in luminal-like breast cancer than in basal-like breast cancer. A scenario in which most tumor T cells derive from the lymph node and then expand within tumor tissue was judged to be consistent with the data.

The clonotype originates from a female donor with breast cancer. Some clones in this sample may be carry-over from other donors' samples. Rearrangement joined TRBV20-1 to TRBJ2-3; the D gene is not confidently resolved. The sequencing sample was made of tumor-adjacent breast tissue. The CDR3 protein: CSAREGRAAPITDTQYF. The bases read TGCAGTGCTAGAGAGGGTCGGGCCGCTCCCATCACAGATACGCAGTATTTT.